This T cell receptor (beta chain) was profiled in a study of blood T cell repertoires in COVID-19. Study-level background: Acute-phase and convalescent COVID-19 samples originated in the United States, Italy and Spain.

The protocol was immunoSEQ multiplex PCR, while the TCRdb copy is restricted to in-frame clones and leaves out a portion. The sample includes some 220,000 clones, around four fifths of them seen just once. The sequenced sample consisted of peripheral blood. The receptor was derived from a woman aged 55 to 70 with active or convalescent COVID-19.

CDR3: CASSYGLAGVMNEQFF. DNA of the CDR3: TGTGCCAGCAGTTACGGGCTAGCGGGAGTGATGAATGAGCAGTTCTTC. The chain joins TRBV6-5 to TRBJ2-1, with 10 positions matching TRBD2. J lost 7 bases, V lost 2 bases, and 8 bases had no gene match. The germline V gene has CDR1 MNHEY and CDR2 SVGAGI. The CDR3 totals 16 residues.